This T cell receptor beta chain was sequenced for a study of blood T cell repertoires in COVID-19. Study context: Collection of acute and convalescent COVID-19 samples took place in the United States, Italy and Spain.

Sequenced by immunoSEQ multiplex PCR; TCRdb stores in-frame clones only, minus some. The sample shows about 340,000 clones, around nine tenths of them seen only once. This TCR was recovered from a woman in her fifties or sixties with COVID-19, enrolled during active disease. The sequenced sample was peripheral blood.

DNA for the CDR3: TGCGCCAGCAGCCCTAGGGCCCTACAGGTGGGGAACGAGCAGTACTTC. Translating gives CASSPRALQVGNEQYF. The J gene is TRBJ2-7, the V gene TRBV5-1; tentatively, D is TRBD1 (5 bases). This CDR3 is 16 amino acids long. Germline CDR1 and CDR2: SGHRS and YFSETQ. V was cut by 4 bases and J by 5 bases, with 22 bases left in between.